The 5 T cell receptor beta chains below come from one sample, sequenced in a study of OX40 agonist ivuxolimab in advanced cancers. The repertoire was sequenced with immunoSEQ multiplex PCR; TCRdb's copy has only in-frame clones and lacks some. The sample yields about 69,000 clones, around four fifths seen once. The material was CD4+ or CD8+ T cells sorted from blood, obtained in a trial of the OX40 agonist ivuxolimab. These TCRs come from an adult with an advanced solid tumor such as melanoma, head and neck, liver or kidney cancer.

This sequence joins TRBV2 and TRBJ2-6; perhaps TRBD2 as D (5 bases). This CDR3 is 15 amino acids long. Germline CDR1 and CDR2: SNHLY and FYNNEI. V was cut by 6 bases and J by 0 bases, with 9 bases left in between. The chain's CDR3 is CASRPTSSGANVLTF. CDR3 nucleotide sequence: TGTGCCAGCAGGCCCACTAGCTCTGGGGCCAACGTCCTGACTTTC.

This chain links TRBV6-5 with TRBJ2-5, with D unclear. V dropped 5 bases and J dropped 2 bases, with 9 bases sitting between them. In germline, CDR1 is MNHEY, CDR2 SVGAGI. The CDR3 spans 13 residues. CDR3 DNA sequence: TGTGCCAGCAGTAGTCGAAGACAAGAGACCCAGTACTTC. Its protein is CASSSRRQETQYF.

The chain combines TRBV5-1 with TRBJ2-3; 11 bases are shared with TRBD1. The ends lost 5 bases at V and 3 bases at J; junction bases unmatched: 5. The CDR3 has 15 residues. Germline assignment: CDR1 SGHRS and CDR2 YFSETQ. The chain's CDR3 is CASRPRDRGTDTQYF. The DNA for the CDR3 is TGCGCCAGCAGACCCCGGGACAGGGGGACAGATACGCAGTATTTT.

The chain carries TRBV5-1 and TRBJ1-1; D remains ambiguous. Trimming pared 3 bases from V and 5 bases from J, leaving 8 bases between. The germline V gene encodes CDR1 SGHRS and CDR2 YFSETQ. This CDR3 is built from 12 residues. The CDR3 sequence: CASSSGSTEAFF. CDR3 coding DNA: TGCGCCAGCAGCTCCGGGTCAACTGAAGCTTTCTTT.

This chain connects TRBV11-2 to TRBJ2-3; 7 bases align to TRBD2. The germline CDR1 and CDR2 sequences are SGHAT and FQNNGV. This CDR3 is 16 amino acids long. The V gene end was trimmed by 6 bases and the J gene end by 7 bases; junction bases not matched to a gene: 16. The CDR3 sequence is CASSLSRAGVQNTQYF. DNA for the CDR3: TGTGCCAGCAGTTTATCCAGGGCGGGGGTGCAAAATACGCAGTATTTT.